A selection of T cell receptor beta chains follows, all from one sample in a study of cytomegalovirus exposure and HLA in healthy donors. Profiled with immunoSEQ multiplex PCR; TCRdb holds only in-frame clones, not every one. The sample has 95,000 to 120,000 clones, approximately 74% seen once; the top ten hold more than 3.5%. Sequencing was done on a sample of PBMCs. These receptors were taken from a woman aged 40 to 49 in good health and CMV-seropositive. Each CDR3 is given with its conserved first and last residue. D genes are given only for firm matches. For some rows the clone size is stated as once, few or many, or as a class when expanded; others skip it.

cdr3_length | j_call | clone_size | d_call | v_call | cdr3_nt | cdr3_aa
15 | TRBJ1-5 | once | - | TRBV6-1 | TGTGCCAGCAGTGAAATGGGCTATAGCAATCAGCCCCAGCATTTT | CASSEMGYSNQPQHF
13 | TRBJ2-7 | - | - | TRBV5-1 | TGCGCCAGCAGCTTGGCAGCAGGCCGGGAGCAGTACTTC | CASSLAAGREQYF
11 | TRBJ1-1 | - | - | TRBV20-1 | TGCAGTGCTAGTTGGGGCTGGGGAGCTTTCTTT | CSASWGWGAFF
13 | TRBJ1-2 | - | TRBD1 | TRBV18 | TGTGCCAGCTCACCCTTAGACAGGGGCGGCTACACCTTC | CASSPLDRGGYTF
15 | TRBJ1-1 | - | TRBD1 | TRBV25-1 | TGTGCCAGCGATGACCCTCAGGGGGCGCGGACTGAAGCTTTCTTT | CASDDPQGARTEAFF
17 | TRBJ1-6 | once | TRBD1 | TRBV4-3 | TGCGCCAGCAGCCAAGATACAGGGGGTCAATATAATTCACCCCTCCACTTT | CASSQDTGGQYNSPLHF
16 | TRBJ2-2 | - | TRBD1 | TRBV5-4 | TGTGCCAGCAGCACCGCCGACAGGGTGACGGCCGGGGAGCTGTTTTTT | CASSTADRVTAGELFF
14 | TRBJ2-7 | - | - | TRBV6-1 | TGTGCCAGCAAAAACAGGGCTCTTAACTACGAGCAGTACTTC | CASKNRALNYEQYF
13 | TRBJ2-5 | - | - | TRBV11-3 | TGTGCCAGCAGCTGGACACTCCAAGAGACCCAGTACTTC | CASSWTLQETQYF
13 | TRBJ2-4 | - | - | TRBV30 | TGTGCCTGCGAGCCGGGACTGAAAAACATTCAGTACTTC | CACEPGLKNIQYF
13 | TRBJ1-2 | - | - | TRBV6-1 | TGTGCCAGCAGTACTCCGAGAACCTATGGCTACACCTTC | CASSTPRTYGYTF
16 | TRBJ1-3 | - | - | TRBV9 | TGTGCCAGCAGCGCCACCCCGACAGGTTACGGAAACACCATATATTTT | CASSATPTGYGNTIYF
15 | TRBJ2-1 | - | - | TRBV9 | TGTGCCAGCAGCGTAGGGGTACGGAGGCCCAATGAGCAGTTCTTC | CASSVGVRRPNEQFF
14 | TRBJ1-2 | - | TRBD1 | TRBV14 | TGTGCCAGCAGCTTCGGGACAGGGGGCTATGGCTACACCTTC | CASSFGTGGYGYTF
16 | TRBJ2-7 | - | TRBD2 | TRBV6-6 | TGTGCCAGCAGTTACTCCACTAGCGGACTTCCCTACGAGCAGTACTTC | CASSYSTSGLPYEQYF
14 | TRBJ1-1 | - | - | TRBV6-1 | TGTGCCAGCAGTGAGCCGAACATGAACACTGAAGCTTTCTTT | CASSEPNMNTEAFF
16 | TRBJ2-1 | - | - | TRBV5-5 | TGTGCCAGCAGCCTTACAATAGCGAGCTCCTACAATGAGCAGTTCTTC | CASSLTIASSYNEQFF
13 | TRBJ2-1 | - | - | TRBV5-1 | TGCGCCAGCAGCTTCGGGACTTACAATGAGCAGTTCTTC | CASSFGTYNEQFF
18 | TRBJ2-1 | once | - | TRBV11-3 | TGTGCCAGCAGCTCCCTAACTCCGGACAGTCCCTCCTACAATGAGCAGTTCTTC | CASSSLTPDSPSYNEQFF
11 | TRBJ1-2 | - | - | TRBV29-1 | TGCAGCGTTGAACGACAGGAACGCTACACCTTC | CSVERQERYTF
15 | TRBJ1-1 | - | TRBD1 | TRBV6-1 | TGTGCCATAAAATACGGGACAGGGGACAACACTGAAGCTTTCTTT | CAIKYGTGDNTEAFF
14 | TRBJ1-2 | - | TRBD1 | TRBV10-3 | TGTGCCATCAGCGGAGGGGGCGGAGCTGTCGGCTACACCTTC | CAISGGGGAVGYTF
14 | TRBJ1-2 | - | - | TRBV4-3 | TGCGCCAGCAGCCCCCCTCCCCCCCTTTTAGGCTACACCTTC | CASSPPPPLLGYTF
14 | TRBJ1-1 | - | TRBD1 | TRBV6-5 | TGTGCCAGCAGCTCAGGGGGCTGGGGCACTGAAGCTTTCTTT | CASSSGGWGTEAFF
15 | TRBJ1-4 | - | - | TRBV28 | TGTGCCAGCAGTTTATCGGGGGGATTCGGTGAAAAACTGTTTTTT | CASSLSGGFGEKLFF
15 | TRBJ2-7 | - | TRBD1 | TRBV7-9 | TGTTCCAGCAGCCAACCGGCGGTTGGGACAGTCGAGCAGTACTTC | CSSSQPAVGTVEQYF
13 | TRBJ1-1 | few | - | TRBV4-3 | TGCGCCAGCAGCTCTCGAGGGGGCACTGAAGCTTTCTTT | CASSSRGGTEAFF
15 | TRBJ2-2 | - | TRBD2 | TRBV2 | TGTGCCAGCACCGACGGGGGGGTGGGCACCGGGGAGCTGTTTTTT | CASTDGGVGTGELFF